The clone carrying this T cell receptor beta chain was recorded a few times. The data stem from a study of CD8 T cells in Susac syndrome. The authors reverse transcribed roughly 0.5 to 1 ug RNA with random hexamers. Each CDR3 protein is one row after TCRdb ran MiXCR on the immunoSEQ multiplex PCR reads. The data show roughly 110,000 distinct CDR3 sequences, 92% seen once. Trimming removed 5 bases at V and 5 bases at J, with 7 bases between. CDR1 and CDR2 (germline): SGHDT, YYEEEE. The CDR3 has 11 residues. Specimen: CD4+ T cells from PBMCs. The source is a human donor in good health. The chain recombines TRBV5-6 with TRBJ1-1; D uncertain. CDR3 sequence reads: CASSLSTEAFF. The CDR3 nucleotides read TGTGCCAGCAGTTTGAGTACTGAAGCTTTCTTT.